The entry below gives a single TCR beta chain sequence along with its context. Per germline, CDR1 SGHAT and CDR2 FQNNGV. V lost 5 bases and J lost 7; bases outside the gene matches: 6. CDR3 size: 14 residues. This entry comes from a study of T cell responses to AZD1222 COVID-19 vaccine. TCRdb's copy holds only in-frame clones and misses some; the assay was immunoSEQ multiplex PCR. The table records about 130,000 clones, around 87% of them present only once. The V call is TRBV11-2, the J call TRBJ1-4, with TRBD1 identical over 8 bases. The TCR originated in an adult in good health. The sequenced sample was peripheral blood, obtained on day 0 of AZD1222 vaccination. The CDR3 is CASSTGQGSEKLFF. The CDR3 bases are TGTGCCAGCAGCACCGGACAGGGTTCTGAAAAACTGTTTTTT.